The sequence of this TCR beta chain was determined in a study of human T cells and chemical hapten exposure. Whole-study results and caveats: Compared to controls, expanded TCRs made significantly more large clusters of similar CDR3s.

Indicated time point: patch test 2, 6 weeks after DPC sensitization. The treatment is: therapeutic diphenylcyclopropenone sensitization with weekly scalp DPC. The CDR3 has 15 residues. The V and J ends lost 1 base and 3 bases respectively, with 9 bases between them. Germline values: CDR1 LGHNA, CDR2 YSLEER. MiXCR, applied by TCRdb to the RACE reads, yields one record per CDR3 protein. Of nearly 85,000 distinct CDR3 sequences listed, approximately 10% are singletons. The table lists this clonotype with a few counts. Its antigen is unidentified. The V call is TRBV4-3, the J call TRBJ2-2, with D perhaps TRBD1 or TRBD2 (5 bases each). The sequencing here drew on whole blood, taken in connection with sensitization to the hapten diphenylcyclopropenone (DPC). The source is a man younger than 35 with alopecia areata. Some clones in this sample may be carry-over from other donors' samples. Here the CDR3 DNA reads TGCGCCAGCAGCCAAGGGGACGGATACACCGGGGAGCTGTTTTTT. Its protein is CASSQGDGYTGELFF.